The 32 T cell receptor beta chains listed next were all sequenced from one sample in a study of blood T cell repertoires in COVID-19. TCRdb's copy holds only in-frame clones and misses some; the assay was immunoSEQ multiplex PCR. The sample has about 68,000 clones; 83% are singletons. The sequenced material came from peripheral blood. The source is an older man with acute or convalescent COVID-19.

The J gene is TRBJ2-1, the V gene TRBV28; 10 nucleotides align to TRBD2. The CDR3 consists of 14 residues. The trim removed 4 bases at V and 9 bases at J, leaving 6 bases unmatched. Germline V gene sequence: CDR1 MDHEN, CDR2 SYDVKM. Here the CDR3 DNA reads TGTGCCAGCAGTTCTCTAGCGGGAGTGGGTGAGCAGTTCTTC. Translated: CASSSLAGVGEQFF.

V gene TRBV28 combines with J gene TRBJ2-1; 7 bases are shared with TRBD2. V gave up 4 bases and J gave up 0 bases; unmatched junction bases: 9. Per the germline V gene, CDR1 is MDHEN and CDR2 is SYDVKM. The CDR3 totals 17 residues. CDR3 loop: CASSSGSGTSSYNEQFF. In DNA, the CDR3 is TGTGCCAGCAGTTCAGGGAGCGGGACGAGCTCCTACAATGAGCAGTTCTTC.

The chain is built from TRBV18 and TRBJ2-1, with 9 bases lining up with TRBD1. V was pared by 4 bases and J by 2 bases, with 6 bases of the junction left unmatched. The CDR3 covers 16 residues. From germline, CDR1 is KGHSH and CDR2 LQKENI. The CDR3 spells CASSRSGTGTYNEQFF. For the CDR3, the DNA is TGTGCCAGCTCACGTTCCGGGACAGGGACCTACAATGAGCAGTTCTTC. Supplemented by reference TRBV18 and TRBJ2-1, the full variable domain reads NAGVMQNPRHLVRRRGQEARLRCSPMKGHSHVYWYRQLPEEGLKFMVYLQKENIIDESGMPKERFSAEFPKEGPSILRIQQVVRGDSAAYFCASSRSGTGTYNEQFFGPGTRLTVL.

The V and J genes are TRBV11-2 and TRBJ1-2; 8 bases align to TRBD1. The germline V gene has CDR1 SGHAT and CDR2 FQNNGV. Losses at the gene ends were 5 bases for V and 5 bases for J; bases not matched to a gene: 10. This CDR3 spans 15 amino acids. CDR3 DNA sequence: TGTGCCAGCAGCCCGACAGGGGTGGCTCCTTATGGCTACACCTTC. As protein: CASSPTGVAPYGYTF.

This chain uses TRBV12-3 or TRBV12-4 with TRBJ2-1; perhaps TRBD1 as D (5 bases). The CDR3 has 13 amino acids. Trimming pared 5 bases from V and 7 bases from J, leaving 12 bases between. CDR3 bases: TGTGCCAGCAGTCTCGGACACAGGAATGAGCAGTTCTTC. Protein sequence: CASSLGHRNEQFF.

This clone occurred once. V usage is TRBV4-3 and J usage is TRBJ1-1; the D gene is possibly TRBD1 (6 bases). Germline V gene sequence: CDR1 LGHNA, CDR2 YSLEER. The V and J ends lost 0 bases and 0 bases respectively, with 8 bases between them. CDR3 length: 15 residues. The CDR3 coding sequence is TGCGCCAGCAGCCAAGATCCAGGGGTGAACACTGAAGCTTTCTTT. This codes for CASSQDPGVNTEAFF.

The J gene is TRBJ1-3, the V gene TRBV7-2, with D maybe TRBD1 (5 bases). V lost 2 bases and J lost 0, with 11 bases in between. Looked up from germline, CDR1 is SGHTA and CDR2 is FQGNSA. This CDR3 comprises 16 residues. The CDR3 coding sequence is TGTGCCAGCAGCTTATCCCCAGGGCTCTCTGGAAACACCATATATTTT. This encodes CASSLSPGLSGNTIYF.

The V call is TRBV19, the J call TRBJ2-3; 8 bases are shared with TRBD2. After removal of 5 bases from V and 2 bases from J, the junction contained 9 bases not matched to a gene. CDR1 is LNHDA and CDR2 is SQIVND in the germline V gene (reference sequence). The CDR3 contains 16 residues. The CDR3 bases are TGTGCCAGTAGTCTCCTTGCGGGGGGACTCACAGATACGCAGTATTTT. This translates into CASSLLAGGLTDTQYF. Drawing the rest from reference TRBV19 and TRBJ2-3, the complete variable domain is DGGITQSPKYLFRKEGQNVTLSCEQNLNHDAMYWYRQDPGQGLRLIYYSQIVNDFQKGDIAEGYSVSREKKESFPLTVTSAQKNPTAFYLCASSLLAGGLTDTQYFGPGTRLTVL.

This rearrangement joins TRBV9 to TRBJ2-1, with a tentative D call TRBD2 (5 bases). The CDR3 covers 16 residues. Germline V lookup: CDR1 SGDLS, CDR2 YYNGEE. Trimming stripped 1 base from V and 2 bases from J, with 13 bases between. The CDR3 spells CASSVRTPAAYNEQFF. The CDR3 region has the DNA TGTGCCAGCAGCGTAAGAACCCCAGCGGCCTACAATGAGCAGTTCTTC.

The chain links TRBV19 to TRBJ1-2, with TRBD1 matching 8 bases. V gave up 6 bases and J gave up 6 bases; unmatched junction bases: 21. Germline lookup yields CDR1 LNHDA and CDR2 SQIVND (reference sequence). There are 18 residues in the CDR3. Here the CDR3 DNA reads TGTGCCAGTAGCCAGAGAGGGGCAGGGGGCGCCGCGGTGAATGGCTACACCTTC. Its protein is CASSQRGAGGAAVNGYTF.

This chain uses TRBV19 with TRBJ1-2; TRBD1 matches 7 bases. The trim removed 0 bases at V and 3 bases at J, leaving 4 bases unmatched. The CDR3 runs to 15 residues. Per the germline V gene, CDR1 is LNHDA and CDR2 is SQIVND (reference sequence). The CDR3 loop is CASSIEGGVDYGYTF. The CDR3 DNA reads TGTGCCAGTAGTATAGAAGGGGGCGTCGACTATGGCTACACCTTC.

Details on this clone: Other nucleotide sequences in the sample specify the same CDR3. The rearrangement links TRBV5-1 to TRBJ2-1; TRBD1 aligns across 9 bases. This CDR3 has 15 amino acids. J gave up 5 bases and V 0 bases, and 3 bases lay outside the gene matches. Germline V gives CDR1 SGHRS, CDR2 YFSETQ. The CDR3 nucleotides read TGCGCCAGCAGCTTGGGACAGGGGGAACACAATGAGCAGTTCTTC. Protein sequence: CASSLGQGEHNEQFF. Supplemented by reference TRBV5-1 and TRBJ2-1, the full variable domain reads KAGVTQTPRYLIKTRGQQVTLSCSPISGHRSVSWYQQTPGQGLQFLFEYFSETQRNKGNFPGRFSGRQFSNSRSEMNVSTLELGDSALYLCASSLGQGEHNEQFFGPGTRLTVL.

The V and J genes are TRBV28 and TRBJ1-2; 10 bases are shared with TRBD1. CDR1 and CDR2 from the germline V gene are MDHEN and SYDVKM. The V gene end was trimmed by 6 bases and the J gene end by 0 bases; junction bases not matched to a gene: 10. The CDR3 has 17 amino acids. The CDR3: CASSPHLGQGPNYGYTF. The CDR3 DNA sequence: TGTGCCAGCAGCCCACACTTGGGACAGGGGCCTAACTATGGCTACACCTTC.

The genes are TRBV30 and TRBJ1-1, with D maybe TRBD1 (5 bases). Trimming cost V 4 bases and J 4 bases, with 10 bases left between them. The V gene's germline CDR1 is GTSNPN and CDR2 SVGIG (reference sequence). The CDR3 is made up of 12 amino acids. The CDR3 region is CAWTPGPTEAFF. Here the CDR3 DNA reads TGTGCCTGGACCCCAGGGCCCACTGAAGCTTTCTTT.

The chain carries TRBV29-1 and TRBJ2-6; a possible D gene is TRBD1 (5 bases). V dropped 6 bases and J dropped 2 bases, with 11 bases sitting between them. CDR1 is SQVTM, CDR2 ANQGSEA, per germline. The CDR3 totals 14 residues. The CDR3 DNA reads as TGCAGCGTATTGACAGAGGCTGGGGCCAACGTCCTGACTTTC. Its translation: CSVLTEAGANVLTF.

The chain carries TRBV4-3 and TRBJ2-2, with 9 nucleotides matching TRBD2. The CDR3 contains 18 residues. V trimming: 1 base; J trimming: 3 bases; junction bases outside the gene matches: 9. Germline V gene data show CDR1 as LGHNA and CDR2 as YSLEER. In DNA, the CDR3 is TGCGCCAGCAGCCAAGGTCCCAGCGGGGGGACCTACACCGGGGAGCTGTTTTTT. This encodes CASSQGPSGGTYTGELFF.

V usage is TRBV5-6 and J usage is TRBJ1-2; 8 bases agree with TRBD1. The V segment lost 4 bases and the J segment 1 base; nucleotides outside the gene matches: 12. The germline V gene has CDR1 SGHDT and CDR2 YYEEEE. The CDR3 contains 17 residues. The CDR3 region has the DNA TGTGCCAGCAGCCCGGTGGGACCAGGGGGCGTTAACTATGGCTACACCTTC. This sequence encodes CASSPVGPGGVNYGYTF.

CDR3 DNA: TGTGCTTCCCAGACGGGGGGAGCAGATACGCAGTATTTT. Its protein is CASQTGGADTQYF. The chain employs TRBV12-3 or TRBV12-4 and TRBJ2-3; TRBD2 agrees at 7 bases. The CDR3 sequence is 13 residues long.

J is TRBJ1-6 and V is TRBV7-3; D not resolved. V was cut by 1 base and J by 10 bases, with 14 bases left in between. The germline V gene encodes CDR1 SGHTA and CDR2 FQGTGA. The CDR3 extends over 15 amino acids. The CDR3 region is CASSLSGEAGSPLHF. As DNA, the CDR3 is TGTGCCAGCAGCTTAAGCGGGGAGGCAGGATCACCCCTCCACTTT.

The gene calls are TRBV6-5 and TRBJ2-2; D is ambiguous. CDR3 size: 14 residues. Trimming shortened V by 4 bases and J by 8 bases, and 14 bases separated the two germline ends. In germline, CDR1 is MNHEY, CDR2 SVGAGI. The CDR3 DNA sequence: TGTGCCAGCAGTTTTACTGCAATTAGAGGGGAGCTGTTTTTT. This translates into CASSFTAIRGELFF.

The chain employs TRBV7-2 and TRBJ2-3, with 9 nucleotides matching TRBD2. Losses at the gene ends were 3 bases for V and 0 bases for J; bases not matched to a gene: 7. CDR3 size: 17 residues. Germline V gene lookup returns CDR1 SGHTA and CDR2 FQGNSA. The CDR3, as DNA: TGTGCCAGCAGCTTTAGGGGTAGCGGGGGTAGCACAGATACGCAGTATTTT. As protein: CASSFRGSGGSTDTQYF.

V usage is TRBV4-2 and J usage is TRBJ1-1; TRBD1 aligns across 7 bases. This CDR3 has 15 amino acids. Per germline, CDR1 LGHNA and CDR2 YNFKEQ. V lost 4 bases and J lost 0; bases outside the gene matches: 5. The CDR3, as DNA: TGTGCCAGCAGCCTACGGACAGGCATGAACACTGAAGCTTTCTTT. Protein product: CASSLRTGMNTEAFF.

A few counts support this clone. J is TRBJ2-7 and V is TRBV19, with D possibly being TRBD2 (6 bases). CDR3 length: 14 amino acids. In germline, CDR1 is LNHDA, CDR2 SQIVND (reference sequence). V was cut by 6 bases and J by 1 base, with 13 bases left in between. CDR3 DNA sequence: TGTGCCAGTAGCTTGACGGAGGGGTCCTACGAGCAGTACTTC. This encodes CASSLTEGSYEQYF.

This clone was picked up a small number of times. V and J are TRBV18 and TRBJ2-7; TRBD1 aligns across 8 bases. Germline CDR1 is KGHSH and CDR2 is LQKENI. The V segment lost 6 bases and the J segment 2 bases; nucleotides outside the gene matches: 9. There are 15 residues in the CDR3. This CDR3 reads CASSLGQGKTYEQYF. The DNA for the CDR3 is TGTGCCAGCTCCCTAGGACAGGGAAAAACCTACGAGCAGTACTTC.

The chain uses TRBV5-1 and TRBJ2-1, with 9 bases fitting TRBD1. Germline loops: CDR1 SGHRS, CDR2 YFSETQ. V was pared by 4 bases and J by 4 bases, with 9 bases of the junction left unmatched. The CDR3 is 16 amino acids. CDR3 loop: CASSQTGGQGYNEQFF. Written as DNA, the CDR3 is TGCGCCAGCAGCCAAACGGGGGGACAGGGTTACAATGAGCAGTTCTTC.

A remark on this clone: A read error is possible here, since a much larger clone lies one base away. This CDR3 is also generated by other DNA sequences in the sample. V is TRBV2 and J is TRBJ1-5; no clear D. Germline V CDR1 and CDR2: SNHLY, FYNNEI. Trimming stripped 4 bases from V and 2 bases from J, with 9 bases between. The CDR3 sequence is 14 residues long. The CDR3 sequence: CASSGTGGNQPQHF. DNA of the CDR3: TGTGCCAGCAGTGGGACTGGGGGCAATCAGCCCCAGCATTTT.

V usage is TRBV20-1 and J usage is TRBJ2-7; 7 positions agree with TRBD2. J was trimmed by 0 bases and V by 3 bases; bases with no gene match: 2. This CDR3 contains 13 residues. The germline V gene encodes CDR1 DFQATT and CDR2 SNEGSKA (reference sequence). CDR3 amino acids: CSASTGGSYEQYF. The CDR3 DNA is TGCAGTGCTAGTACGGGGGGCTCCTACGAGCAGTACTTC.

The chain has TRBV9 and TRBJ1-2; 7 nucleotides line up with TRBD1. Germline CDR1 is SGDLS and CDR2 is YYNGEE. V lost 0 bases and J lost 5; bases outside the gene matches: 7. This CDR3 spans 15 amino acids. The CDR3 protein is CASSVAEGARYGYTF. The DNA of the CDR3 is TGTGCCAGCAGCGTAGCTGAGGGGGCAAGGTATGGCTACACCTTC.

This sequence joins TRBV27 and TRBJ1-5; D remains ambiguous. The CDR3 runs to 15 residues. Trimming took 10 bases from V and 3 from J, leaving 19 bases between them. Germline assignment: CDR1 MNHEY and CDR2 SMNVEV (reference sequence). Written as DNA, the CDR3 is TGTGCCACCTCGCAGGAGCGGGCTACCAATCAGCCCCAGCATTTT. It yields the protein CATSQERATNQPQHF.

The V and J genes are TRBV9 and TRBJ1-2, with TRBD1 identical over 7 bases. This CDR3 spans 14 amino acids. V gave up 3 bases and J gave up 0 bases; unmatched junction bases: 2. Germline V gene data show CDR1 as SGDLS and CDR2 as YYNGEE. The CDR3 coding sequence is TGTGCCAGCAGCGCGGGACAGACTAACTATGGCTACACCTTC. This encodes CASSAGQTNYGYTF. Using reference TRBV9 and TRBJ1-2 for the parts outside the CDR3, the full variable domain is DSGVTQTPKHLITATGQRVTLRCSPRSGDLSVYWYQQSLDQGLQFLIQYYNGEERAKGNILERFSAQQFPDLHSELNLSSLELGDSALYFCASSAGQTNYGYTFGSGTRLTVV.

This sequence joins TRBV5-1 and TRBJ1-6, with D hard to call. Trimming took 2 bases from V and 13 from J, leaving 16 bases between them. This CDR3 is 14 amino acids long. Germline V CDR1 and CDR2: SGHRS, YFSETQ. Written as DNA, the CDR3 is TGCGCCAGCAGCTTTGATAGCGGTCGCAGGCCCCTCCACTTT. This translates into CASSFDSGRRPLHF.

The chain has TRBV14 and TRBJ1-2, with TRBD1 matching over 7 bases. Losses at the gene ends were 3 bases for V and 6 bases for J; bases not matched to a gene: 13. Germline CDR1 and CDR2: SGHDN and FVKESK. The CDR3 runs to 16 residues. The chain's CDR3 is CASSHLTGRAYDGYTF. CDR3 in DNA: TGTGCCAGCAGCCACCTGACAGGGCGCGCCTACGATGGCTACACCTTC.